Shown below are 30 T cell receptor beta chains from a single sample sequenced in a study of blood T cell repertoires in COVID-19. Sequencing used immunoSEQ multiplex PCR; TCRdb keeps in-frame clones, though not all of them. The sample yields over 75,000 clones, approximately 87% seen once. The source material was peripheral blood. All receptors come from a human donor in a cohort sampled during active COVID-19.

V is TRBV2 and J is TRBJ1-5, with 10 bases identical to TRBD1. The CDR3 runs to 15 residues. CDR1 SNHLY and CDR2 FYNNEI come from the germline V gene. The J segment lost 6 bases and the V segment lost 6 bases, leaving 8 bases of the junction unmatched. The CDR3 sequence: CASSRGQGSGQPQHF. In DNA form, the CDR3 reads TGTGCCAGCAGCCGGGGACAGGGGAGCGGTCAGCCCCAGCATTTT.

The chain employs TRBV27 and TRBJ2-6; no clear D gene. Trimming removed 3 bases from V and 2 bases from J, with 20 bases in between. Germline CDR1 is MNHEY and CDR2 is SMNVEV (reference sequence). CDR3 length equals 19 residues. The CDR3 spells CASSLASVGVMAGANVLTF. CDR3 bases: TGTGCCAGCAGTTTGGCCTCGGTAGGAGTGATGGCTGGGGCCAACGTCCTGACTTTC.

The gene calls are TRBV5-4 and TRBJ1-2; 9 nucleotides match TRBD1. Trimming removed 4 bases from V and 6 bases from J; junction bases left unmatched: 7. This CDR3 spans 14 amino acids. CDR1 and CDR2 (germline): SGHNT, YYREEE (reference sequence). CDR3 DNA: TGTGCCAGCAGCCCCGGGACAGGGAGAGATGGCTACACCTTC. Its translation is CASSPGTGRDGYTF.

This CDR3 reads CASRIDRDYGYTF. DNA for the CDR3: TGTGCCAGCAGGATTGACAGGGACTATGGCTACACCTTC. V is TRBV6-5 and J is TRBJ1-2; 7 bases line up with TRBD1. The CDR3 sequence is 13 residues long. Germline V lookup: CDR1 MNHEY, CDR2 SVGAGI. The junction had 4 bases not matched to a gene; V was cut back by 6 bases and J by 3 bases.

The genes are TRBV5-1 and TRBJ2-7; possibly TRBD2 for D (7 bases). CDR1 is SGHRS and CDR2 is YFSETQ in the germline V gene. The CDR3 is 16 amino acids. V was trimmed by 0 bases and J by 3 bases, leaving 16 bases between them. The CDR3 sequence: CASSLGSGGPVYEQYF. DNA for the CDR3: TGCGCCAGCAGCTTGGGTTCCGGGGGGCCGGTCTACGAGCAGTACTTC.

The chain couples TRBV7-2 to TRBJ1-2; 10 positions match TRBD1. The CDR3 is made up of 17 amino acids. In germline, CDR1 is SGHTA, CDR2 FQGNSA. Germline trimming cut 1 base from V and 5 bases from J; bases unmatched to any gene: 10. CDR3 amino acids: CASSLVGGQGMSYGYTF. CDR3 sequence (DNA): TGTGCCAGCAGCTTAGTCGGGGGACAGGGGATGAGTTATGGCTACACCTTC. Full variable domain (rest looked up from reference TRBV7-2 and TRBJ1-2): GAGVSQSPSNKVTEKGKDVELRCDPISGHTALYWYRQSLGQGLEFLIYFQGNSAPDKSGLPSDRFSAERTGGSVSTLTIQRTQQEDSAVYLCASSLVGGQGMSYGYTFGSGTRLTVV.

The rearrangement links TRBV10-3 to TRBJ2-7; the D gene is possibly TRBD2 (5 bases). The CDR3 sequence is 13 residues long. Germline V gene sequence: CDR1 ENHRY, CDR2 SYGVKD. With 6 bases removed from V and 0 bases from J, the gap between germline ends came to 9 bases. Here the CDR3 reads CAIRAGLSYEQYF. The CDR3 DNA is TGTGCCATCAGGGCAGGACTCTCCTACGAGCAGTACTTC.

V gene TRBV7-2 combines with J gene TRBJ1-1; 7 bases align to TRBD1. Germline lookup yields CDR1 SGHTA and CDR2 FQGNSA. V lost 1 base, J lost 4 bases, and 0 bases stayed unmatched. This CDR3 comprises 13 residues. Here the CDR3 DNA reads TGTGCCAGCAGCTTAGACAGGGGCACTGAAGCTTTCTTT. This codes for CASSLDRGTEAFF.

The chain is built from TRBV7-2 and TRBJ2-6; D is perhaps TRBD1 (5 bases). The V and J ends lost 4 bases and 2 bases respectively, with 6 bases between them. The length of the CDR3 is 14 residues. From germline, CDR1 is SGHTA and CDR2 FQGNSA. The chain's CDR3 is CASSWGAGANVLTF. The CDR3 DNA reads as TGTGCCAGCAGCTGGGGCGCTGGGGCCAACGTCCTGACTTTC.

CDR3 in amino acids: CASSQDLYANTGELFF. For the CDR3, the DNA is TGTGCCAGCAGCCAAGATCTCTACGCGAACACCGGGGAGCTGTTTTTT. The genes are TRBV3-1 (or the pseudogene TRBV3-2) and TRBJ2-2; D gene uncertain. The V gene lost 0 bases and the J gene lost 0 bases, with 8 bases spanning the gap. The CDR3 totals 16 residues. CDR1 is LGHDT, CDR2 YNNKEL, per germline (reference sequence).

The rearrangement joins TRBV5-1 to TRBJ1-1; TRBD1 matches at 9 bases. The junction had 10 bases not matched to a gene; V was cut back by 4 bases and J by 6 bases. CDR1 and CDR2 (germline): SGHRS, YFSETQ. The CDR3 extends over 15 amino acids. CDR3 sequence: CASSRSTGGFAEAFF. Here the CDR3 DNA reads TGCGCCAGCAGCCGTTCGACAGGGGGGTTCGCTGAAGCTTTCTTT.

The V and J genes are TRBV7-2 and TRBJ2-3; TRBD2 agrees at 7 bases. The CDR3 runs 14 residues. Germline loops: CDR1 SGHTA, CDR2 FQGNSA. Unmatched junction bases numbered 3, after V lost 4 bases and J lost 2 bases. CDR3 sequence: CASSSSGNTDTQYF. CDR3 nucleotides: TGTGCCAGCAGCTCGAGCGGGAACACAGATACGCAGTATTTT.

The chain uses TRBV5-1 and TRBJ2-7; TRBD1 agrees at 8 bases. Germline loops: CDR1 SGHRS, CDR2 YFSETQ. Trimming took 1 base from V and 1 from J; bases not matched to a gene: 4. The CDR3 runs to 15 residues. The CDR3, as DNA: TGCGCCAGCAGCTTGACTAACAGGGGGTCCTACGAGCAGTACTTC. It translates to CASSLTNRGSYEQYF.

This chain connects TRBV19 to TRBJ1-5, with 7 positions matching TRBD1. From germline, CDR1 is LNHDA and CDR2 SQIVND (reference sequence). Trimming took 6 bases from V and 6 from J; bases not matched to a gene: 5. This CDR3 spans 13 amino acids. For the CDR3, the DNA is TGTGCCAGTAGCAGACAGGGTGGTCAGCCCCAGCATTTT. Translating it yields CASSRQGGQPQHF. Combining the CDR3 with reference TRBV19 and TRBJ1-5 gives the whole variable domain DGGITQSPKYLFRKEGQNVTLSCEQNLNHDAMYWYRQDPGQGLRLIYYSQIVNDFQKGDIAEGYSVSREKKESFPLTVTSAQKNPTAFYLCASSRQGGQPQHFGDGTRLSIL.

The V gene is TRBV12-3 or TRBV12-4, the J gene TRBJ2-1; D remains ambiguous. V lost 5 bases to trimming and J lost 7 bases, with 6 bases between them. This CDR3 has 11 residues. Here the CDR3 DNA reads TGTGCCAGCAGTCTAAAAAATGAGCAGTTCTTC. As protein: CASSLKNEQFF.

The V gene is TRBV11-2, the J gene TRBJ2-5; 9 nucleotides line up with TRBD2. Germline V gene sequence: CDR1 SGHAT, CDR2 FQNNGV. The length of the CDR3 is 16 residues. J was trimmed by 2 bases and V by 4 bases; bases with no gene match: 8. CDR3 region: CASSYPGLAGQETQYF. Here the CDR3 DNA reads TGTGCCAGCAGCTATCCGGGACTAGCAGGTCAAGAGACCCAGTACTTC. The entire variable domain, with the rest obtained from reference TRBV11-2 and TRBJ2-5, is as follows: EAGVAQSPRYKIIEKRQSVAFWCNPISGHATLYWYQQILGQGPKLLIQFQNNGVVDDSQLPKDRFSAERLKGVDSTLKIQPAKLEDSAVYLCASSYPGLAGQETQYFGPGTRLLVL.

The chain combines TRBV18 with TRBJ2-7; no firm D call. Germline CDR1 KGHSH, CDR2 LQKENI. This CDR3 region has 15 residues. V was clipped by 3 bases and J by 1 base, with 13 bases between them. CDR3 protein: CASSPTPEESYEQYF. The CDR3 DNA is TGTGCCAGCTCACCTACTCCCGAGGAATCCTACGAGCAGTACTTC.

In this sample, this clone turned up a few times. This chain uses TRBV7-9 with TRBJ1-1; a possible D gene is TRBD1 (6 bases). This CDR3 is 13 amino acids long. V lost 7 bases to trimming and J lost 5 bases, with 14 bases between them. The germline CDR1 and CDR2 sequences are SEHNR and FQNEAQ (reference sequence). CDR3: CASTMGGRTEAFF. In DNA, the CDR3 is TGTGCCAGCACCATGGGGGGGCGAACTGAAGCTTTCTTT.

This clone occurred a few times. V gene TRBV16 combines with J gene TRBJ1-5; D perhaps matches TRBD1 (5 bases). This CDR3 has 14 amino acids. Trimming stripped 1 base from V and 5 bases from J, with 9 bases between. Germline values: CDR1 KGHSY, CDR2 FQNENV. Here the CDR3 DNA reads TGTGCCAGCAGCCAATGGGGCGGGGATCAGCCCCAGCATTTT. Protein sequence: CASSQWGGDQPQHF.

The J gene is TRBJ2-7, the V gene TRBV5-1, with 12 bases aligning to TRBD2. Germline V gene sequence: CDR1 SGHRS, CDR2 YFSETQ. The CDR3 covers 14 residues. V lost 4 bases, J lost 6 bases, and 5 bases stayed unmatched. The CDR3 sequence: CASSPTTSGSEQYF. As DNA, the CDR3 is TGCGCCAGCAGCCCAACGACTAGCGGGAGCGAGCAGTACTTC.

The chain combines TRBV5-1 with TRBJ2-7; 10 bases align to TRBD2. The CDR3 is 15 residues long. Germline CDR1 and CDR2: SGHRS and YFSETQ. The J segment lost 0 bases and the V segment lost 3 bases, leaving 3 bases of the junction unmatched. CDR3 region: CASSSGLANSYEQYF. The DNA of the CDR3 is TGCGCCAGCAGCTCGGGACTAGCGAACTCCTACGAGCAGTACTTC.

The chain employs TRBV11-2 and TRBJ1-1; D is perhaps TRBD1 (6 bases). The germline V gene has CDR1 SGHAT and CDR2 FQNNGV. V was trimmed by 3 bases and J by 0 bases, leaving 8 bases between them. CDR3 length: 14 amino acids. The CDR3, as DNA: TGTGCCAGCAGCTTTGGGGGCTTGAACACTGAAGCTTTCTTT. Protein: CASSFGGLNTEAFF.

Only one count was recorded for this clone. The chain is built from TRBV11-2 and TRBJ1-3, with TRBD1 matching over 7 bases. Trimming took 1 base from V and 3 from J; bases not matched to a gene: 3. CDR1 SGHAT and CDR2 FQNNGV come from the germline V gene. The CDR3 sequence is 15 residues long. The CDR3 nucleotides read TGTGCCAGCAGCTTAGGGGCAGGGGGTGGAAACACCATATATTTT. Translating gives CASSLGAGGGNTIYF.

This clone was found once. This sequence joins TRBV6-6 and TRBJ2-2; the match to TRBD1 covers 8 bases. The V gene end was trimmed by 5 bases and the J gene end by 3 bases; junction bases not matched to a gene: 8. There are 16 residues in the CDR3. Germline-derived CDR1 and CDR2 are MNHNY and SVGAGI (reference sequence). Here the CDR3 DNA reads TGTGCCAGCAGTACGACCACGACAGGGGACACCGGGGAGCTGTTTTTT. Translating it yields CASSTTTTGDTGELFF.

V gene TRBV5-4 combines with J gene TRBJ2-7, with 9 bases aligning to TRBD1. This CDR3 comprises 15 residues. V lost 2 bases, J lost 0 bases, and 3 bases stayed unmatched. Germline V gene sequence: CDR1 SGHNT, CDR2 YYREEE (reference sequence). CDR3 coding DNA: TGTGCCAGCAGCTTCGGACAGGGGAGCTCCTACGAGCAGTACTTC. As protein: CASSFGQGSSYEQYF.

There are a few counts of this clone. The CDR3 DNA follows: TGTGCCAGCAGCCGAACTAGCGGGAGGAACACCGGGGAGCTGTTTTTT. Translating gives CASSRTSGRNTGELFF. The chain combines TRBV11-2 with TRBJ2-2, with 11 bases lining up with TRBD2. Trimming cost V 5 bases and J 1 base; bases outside gene matches: 3. This CDR3 is built from 16 residues. Germline loops: CDR1 SGHAT, CDR2 FQNNGV.

V and J are TRBV20-1 and TRBJ1-4; a weak D match, TRBD1 (5 bases). The CDR3 extends over 13 amino acids. Germline V gene data show CDR1 as DFQATT and CDR2 as SNEGSKA (reference sequence). Deletions cut 3 bases from V and 8 bases from J, with 13 bases between. The CDR3 here is CSASSQGGEKLFF. The CDR3 DNA follows: TGCAGTGCTAGTAGTCAGGGTGGGGAAAAACTGTTTTTT.

This clone was recorded once. The rearrangement links TRBV11-1 to TRBJ2-5; tentative D call: TRBD2 (6 bases). Per the germline V gene, CDR1 is SGHAT and CDR2 is FQDESV (reference sequence). The CDR3 loop spans 13 amino acids. The ends were cut back, 5 bases at V and 4 bases at J, with 11 bases in the middle. In DNA, the CDR3 is TGTGCCAGCAGCGGAGGGGTTTTAGAGACCCAGTACTTC. It encodes CASSGGVLETQYF.

The chain recombines TRBV7-9 with TRBJ1-2; maybe TRBD1 (5 bases). CDR3 size: 13 residues. Deletions cut 1 base from V and 3 bases from J, with 6 bases between. CDR1 and CDR2 (germline): SEHNR, FQNEAQ (reference sequence). As DNA, the CDR3 is TGTGCCAGCAGCTTAGGGACACACTATGGCTACACCTTC. Amino acids: CASSLGTHYGYTF.

This chain links TRBV4-1 with TRBJ2-7, with 9 bases that match TRBD1. This CDR3 contains 16 residues. Germline CDR1 reads MGHRA; CDR2 reads YSYEKL. The J segment lost 2 bases and the V segment lost 0 bases, leaving 5 bases of the junction unmatched. The CDR3 DNA follows: TGCGCCAGCAGCCAAGAAGGGACAGGGCTACCCTACGAGCAGTACTTC. Its protein is CASSQEGTGLPYEQYF.